This T cell receptor beta chain was identified in a study of post-analysis software for immune sequencing data. This clonotype has more than one count but fewer than ten. Its specificity is not known. General study points: Normalized Chao1 diversity in multiple sclerosis patients fell significantly below that of controls. Pronounced co-clustering by F measure was evident among identically batched samples.

TCR beta cDNA libraries had unique molecular identifiers. Researchers reported approximately 500,000 cDNA molecules coming from around 1 to 9.1 million T cells. TCRdb reanalysed the PCR reads using MiXCR and keeps one entry per CDR3 protein. The sample consists of some 370,000 distinct CDR3 sequences, 30% to 45% of them appearing once. The clonotype comes from a girl aged 10-17 years with multiple sclerosis. The specimen was blood.

Here the CDR3 reads CASSDTDYGYTF. CDR3 sequence (DNA): TGTGCCAGCAGTGACACCGACTATGGCTACACCTTC. The chain couples TRBV6-5 to TRBJ1-2; no reliable D call. The CDR3 is 12 amino acids. V was trimmed by 5 bases and J by 3 bases, leaving 7 bases between them. Germline V lookup: CDR1 MNHEY, CDR2 SVGAGI.